This T cell receptor beta chain was recovered during a study of shared clonotypes between healthy human individuals (dated by TCRdb to 2019 to 2021). Some background on the complete study: A couple of women and a few men aged 18 to 49 years were included in the cohort. For each donor, CD4 naive and CD4 memory were each given three plates, CD8 naive was given two plates, and CD8 memory was given one plate. Blood TCR repertoires of about five healthy adults were deeply sequenced to estimate repertoire size and the extent of clonotype sharing between individuals. To increase sequencing depth and limit assay-specific biases, different laboratories used diverse techniques to prepare libraries and sequence TCR repertoires. Each donor's leukapheresis produced roughly between roughly 0.85 and 9.5 billion PBMCs.

The paper's findings and limits, for the study overall: Larger estimated clonotype richness was generally found for naive subsets than for memory subsets. Across several donors, approximately 5% of naive CD4, 3.5% of naive CD8, roughly 2.2% of memory CD4, and approximately 0.4% of memory CD8 clonotypes were shared. Pairwise subsampling indicated that sequencing depth was expected to affect the degree of clonotype sharing among donors. Only blood was sampled, and tissue TCR repertoires likely differ from those in blood. Because the study included a small number of donors, the genetic and exposure-history diversity represented was limited. Rarefaction of sorted-subset datasets indicated incomplete sequencing despite the large sequencing depth. Compared with non-shared clonotypes, the clonotypes found in all four sorted-subset donors had higher generation probabilities.

Using the deep immunoSEQ assay, multiplex PCR amplified TCR CDR3 regions from genomic DNA. Extracted genomic DNA from each cell subset was distributed evenly across all wells of several immunoSEQ 96-well plates, and each plate was treated as a replicate. For sorted subsets, roughly 200 ng of genomic DNA, equivalent to some 33,000 T cell genomes, went into each replicate PCR. The purified libraries were quantified using a Qubit 3.0 fluorometer, sized with a Bioanalyzer 2100, and then quantified again using the KAPA Library Quantification kit. Each immunoSEQ 96-well plate was sequenced on its own single-read 150-cycle Illumina NextSeq 550 flow cell. Per the authors' processing: Because the immunoSEQ output held only junctional sequences and lacked quality scores, the filtering could not match the filtering applied to full-length reads. Sequences were annotated with PyIR, a Python wrapper for IgBLAST v1.9, and V/J genes and CDR3 were assigned using IMGT germline references. Any read was removed if the V/J assignment was weak (E-value above 1e-6), the CDR3 was missing, or the read contained stop codons, out-of-frame junctions, or ambiguous translated residues. A V3J clonotype was defined by an identical inferred V gene, J gene, and CDR3 amino acid sequence. To compute the percentage overlap between repertoires, the number of shared unique clonotypes was divided by the size of the smaller repertoire. Richness of each repertoire was evaluated using RTK rarefaction, the Chao1 estimator, and Recon v2.1 estimates of unobserved clonotypes. OLGA was used to compute generation probabilities for all TCRbeta clonotypes that the gDNA method yielded from a few donors. TCRdb's version of the immuneACCESS table is confined to in-frame rearrangements and falls short of the full clone set. An unresolved V gene accounts for under half of the shortfall where checked; the remainder is of unknown origin. The DNA was the basis for D and trimming; V, J and clone size are from that table. The sample data list roughly 2.1 million clones, and around 93% of these were observed just once. Clones ranked in the top ten supply under 2% of the sample.

CD8 naive samples were obtained by positive selection for CCR7 among CD45RO-negative cells, yielding a CD45RA+CCR7+ population from which TemRA cells were excluded. The donors were healthy, HIV-negative adults who had no recently reported acute infections or vaccinations. Every donor was a Caucasian adult living in Nashville, Tennessee, USA. Blood was collected by leukapheresis, and PBMCs were isolated by Ficoll-Histopaque density gradient centrifugation and then cryopreserved in liquid nitrogen vapor phase. Purity and quantity of every magnetically sorted T cell population were checked by analytical flow cytometry. From each sorted fraction, genomic DNA was isolated and quantified by UV absorbance on a Nanodrop 2000c. On this clone itself: The antigen it binds to is not known. Base-call qualities are not available, and no considerably larger clone is one nucleotide away.

The sequencing sample was made of naive CD8+ T cells from PBMCs. According to the study, the label for this sample's cell subset or site signals: CD45RA+CCR7+. The TCR sequence derives from a man aged 18 to 29 in good health. Some clones in this sample may be carry-over from other donors' samples.

CDR3 sequence: CASSYTRTGSTDTQYF. The DNA reads TGTGCCAGCAGTTACACCCGGACAGGTAGCACAGATACGCAGTATTTT. The chain is encoded by TRBV6-6 joined to TRBJ2-3; a stretch of 7 junction bases matches TRBD1. V has 2 bases trimmed and J has 0 bases trimmed; junction bases matching no gene number 5. According to the germline V gene (reference sequence), CDR1 reads MNHNY and CDR2 reads SVGAGI. Spanning cysteine to phenylalanine, the CDR3 consists of 16 amino acids. The entry retains the CDR3 DNA only, 48 bases that are in frame from base 1.